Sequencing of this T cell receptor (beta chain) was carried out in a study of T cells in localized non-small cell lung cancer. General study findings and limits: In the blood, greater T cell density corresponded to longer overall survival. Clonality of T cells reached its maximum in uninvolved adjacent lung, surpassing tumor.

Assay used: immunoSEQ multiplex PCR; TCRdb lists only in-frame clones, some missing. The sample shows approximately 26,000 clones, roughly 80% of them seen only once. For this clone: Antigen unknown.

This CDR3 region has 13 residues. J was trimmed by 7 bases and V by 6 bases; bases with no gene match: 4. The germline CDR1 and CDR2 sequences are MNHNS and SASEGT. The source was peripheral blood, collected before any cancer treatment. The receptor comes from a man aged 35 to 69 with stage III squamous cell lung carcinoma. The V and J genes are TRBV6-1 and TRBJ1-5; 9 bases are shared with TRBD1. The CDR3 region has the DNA TGTGCCAGCAGCGGGACAGGGACGCAGCCCCAGCATTTT. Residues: CASSGTGTQPQHF.